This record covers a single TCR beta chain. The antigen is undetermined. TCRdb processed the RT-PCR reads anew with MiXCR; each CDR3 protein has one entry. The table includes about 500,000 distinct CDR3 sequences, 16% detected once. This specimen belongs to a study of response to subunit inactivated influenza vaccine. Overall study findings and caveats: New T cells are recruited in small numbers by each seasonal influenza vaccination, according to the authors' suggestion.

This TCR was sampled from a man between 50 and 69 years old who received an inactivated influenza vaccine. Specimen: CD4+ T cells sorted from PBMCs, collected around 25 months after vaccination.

The CDR3 reads CASRNRRRGTEAFF. The CDR3 DNA reads as TGTGCCAGCAGAAATAGAAGGCGCGGCACTGAAGCTTTCTTT. The chain employs TRBV28 and TRBJ1-1; D remains ambiguous. V lost 6 bases to trimming and J lost 4 bases, with 15 bases between them. The CDR3 is 14 amino acids. The germline V gene has CDR1 MDHEN and CDR2 SYDVKM.